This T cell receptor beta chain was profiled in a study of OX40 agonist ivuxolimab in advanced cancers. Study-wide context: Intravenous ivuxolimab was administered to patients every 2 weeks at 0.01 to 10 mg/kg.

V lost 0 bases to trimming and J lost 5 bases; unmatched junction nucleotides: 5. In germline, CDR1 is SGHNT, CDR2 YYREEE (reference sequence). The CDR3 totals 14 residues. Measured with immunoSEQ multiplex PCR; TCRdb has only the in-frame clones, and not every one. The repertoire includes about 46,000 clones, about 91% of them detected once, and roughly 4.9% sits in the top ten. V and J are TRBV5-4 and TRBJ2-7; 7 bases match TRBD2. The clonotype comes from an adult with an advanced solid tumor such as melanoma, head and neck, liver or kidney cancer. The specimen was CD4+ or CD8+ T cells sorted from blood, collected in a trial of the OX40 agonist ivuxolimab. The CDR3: CASSLEGSGHEQYF. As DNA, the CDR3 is TGTGCCAGCAGCTTGGAAGGTAGCGGGCACGAGCAGTACTTC. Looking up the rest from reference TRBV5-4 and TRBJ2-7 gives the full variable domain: ETGVTQSPTHLIKTRGQQVTLRCSSQSGHNTVSWYQQALGQGPQFIFQYYREEENGRGNFPPRFSGLQFPNYSSELNVNALELDDSALYLCASSLEGSGHEQYFGPGTRLTVT.